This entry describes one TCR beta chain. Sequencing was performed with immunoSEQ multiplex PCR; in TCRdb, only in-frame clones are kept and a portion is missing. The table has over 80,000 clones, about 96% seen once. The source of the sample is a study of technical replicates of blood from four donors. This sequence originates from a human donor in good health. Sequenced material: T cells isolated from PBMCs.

CDR3 residues: CASSLVPPEQFF. The CDR3 bases are TGTGCCAGCAGCTTAGTTCCTCCTGAGCAGTTCTTC. J is TRBJ2-1 and V is TRBV7-9, with no clear D. Germline-derived CDR1 and CDR2 are SEHNR and FQNEAQ (reference sequence). Trimming left V 1 base short and J 9 bases short, with 7 bases between. The CDR3 is 12 residues long.